One sample yielded the 15 T cell receptor beta chains listed below, sequenced in a study of blood T cell repertoires in COVID-19. Clones were sequenced by immunoSEQ multiplex PCR, and TCRdb holds only the in-frame ones, with some missing. The sample consists of 190,000 or so clones, roughly four fifths of them appearing once. The sample was PBMCs or T cells enriched from blood (not recorded which). The receptors here all came from a middle-aged man who had recovered from COVID-19.

CDR3: CASSPSLAGGYEQYF. The DNA for the CDR3 is TGTGCCAGCAGCCCTTCACTAGCGGGGGGCTACGAGCAGTACTTC. This rearrangement joins TRBV3-1 (or the pseudogene TRBV3-2) to TRBJ2-7; 12 nucleotides line up with TRBD2. Germline assignment: CDR1 LGHDT and CDR2 YNNKEL (reference sequence). Trimming cost V 4 bases and J 3 bases; bases outside gene matches: 4. The CDR3 extends over 15 amino acids.

The gene calls are TRBV7-9 and TRBJ1-6; 7 nucleotides match TRBD1. Trimming cost V 3 bases and J 8 bases; bases outside gene matches: 1. The CDR3 runs 13 residues. The V gene's germline CDR1 is SEHNR and CDR2 FQNEAQ (reference sequence). The CDR3 DNA is TGTGCCAGCAGCTTGCAGGGGGATTCACCCCTCCACTTT. Its translation: CASSLQGDSPLHF.

This clone was observed once. The chain uses TRBV4-2 and TRBJ1-3; possible D gene TRBD1, 5 bases. The germline V gene has CDR1 LGHNA and CDR2 YNFKEQ. Trimming shortened V by 2 bases and J by 1 base, and 12 bases separated the two germline ends. The CDR3 is 16 residues long. The DNA of the CDR3 is TGTGCCAGCAGCCAACCCGGGGGAGTATCTGGAAACACCATATATTTT. As protein: CASSQPGGVSGNTIYF.

The CDR3 sequence: CASQPWSSGNTIYF. The CDR3 region has the DNA TGTGCCAGCCAGCCTTGGAGTTCTGGAAACACCATATATTTT. The genes are TRBV7-2 and TRBJ1-3; no reliable D call. Trimming stripped 8 bases from V and 1 base from J, with 12 bases between. CDR3 size: 14 residues. Germline V gives CDR1 SGHTA, CDR2 FQGNSA.

The chain is built from TRBV6-5 and TRBJ2-7, with 8 bases fitting TRBD1. Germline CDR1 and CDR2: MNHEY and SVGAGI. Trimming removed 8 bases from V and 3 bases from J; junction bases left unmatched: 12. This CDR3 has 15 amino acids. CDR3 coding DNA: TGTGCCAGCCAAACGACAGGGGACCCTCTCTACGAGCAGTACGTC. Protein sequence: CASQTTGDPLYEQYV.

The V gene is TRBV13, the J gene TRBJ1-6; D not certain. V was clipped by 5 bases and J by 5 bases, with 7 bases between them. The CDR3 is 13 amino acids. Germline CDR1 reads PRHDT; CDR2 reads FYEKMQ (reference sequence). CDR3 coding DNA: TGTGCCAGCAGCCCCCAGAATAATTCACCCCTCCACTTT. Translation gives CASSPQNNSPLHF.

The V gene is TRBV10-3, the J gene TRBJ2-1; D might be TRBD2 (6 bases). The CDR3 runs to 15 residues. The V end lost 7 bases, the J end lost 5 bases, and 18 bases lay between the germline ends. CDR1 ENHRY and CDR2 SYGVKD come from the germline V gene. CDR3 coding DNA: TGTGCCATCAACCTAGGGGCGGGAAGGGACAATGAGCAGTTCTTC. Its protein product is CAINLGAGRDNEQFF.

The chain couples TRBV9 to TRBJ1-4; 9 positions match TRBD1. The CDR3 runs 15 residues. Germline lookup yields CDR1 SGDLS and CDR2 YYNGEE. After removal of 3 bases from V and 2 bases from J, the junction contained 2 bases not matched to a gene. The CDR3 nucleotides read TGTGCCAGCAGCGCGGGGACAGGGACTAATGAAAAACTGTTTTTT. Amino acids: CASSAGTGTNEKLFF.

This sequence joins TRBV28 and TRBJ1-1; D gene uncertain. The CDR3 covers 14 residues. Per the germline V gene, CDR1 is MDHEN and CDR2 is SYDVKM. The V end was cut by 2 bases, the J end by 3 bases, with 10 bases between. The CDR3 loop is CASSLLGGDTEAFF. The CDR3 DNA follows: TGTGCCAGCAGTTTACTAGGAGGAGACACTGAAGCTTTCTTT.

This sequence joins TRBV4-2 and TRBJ1-4, with TRBD1 matching over 8 bases. The germline gives CDR1 LGHNA, CDR2 YNFKEQ. Germline trimming cut 3 bases from V and 6 bases from J; bases unmatched to any gene: 6. This CDR3 is built from 15 residues. CDR3: CASSHDRGRDEKLFF. The DNA of the CDR3 is TGTGCCAGCAGCCATGACAGGGGTCGGGATGAAAAACTGTTTTTT.

The chain links TRBV28 to TRBJ1-2; 12 positions agree with TRBD1. Germline V CDR1 and CDR2: MDHEN, SYDVKM. Germline trimming cut 5 bases from V and 8 bases from J; bases unmatched to any gene: 9. The CDR3 is made up of 15 amino acids. The CDR3, as DNA: TGTGCCAGCAGTCTACCGGGACAGGGGGCTCAGGGCTACACCTTC. Its translation is CASSLPGQGAQGYTF.

V is TRBV18 and J is TRBJ2-7, with D possibly TRBD1 on 6 matching bases. This CDR3 is 16 amino acids long. V shed 6 bases and J shed 0 bases, with 18 bases lying between them. In germline, CDR1 is KGHSH, CDR2 LQKENI. This CDR3 is CASSREQGLSSYEQYV. The CDR3 DNA follows: TGTGCCAGCTCCAGGGAACAGGGTTTAAGCTCCTACGAGCAGTACGTC.

This clone was detected once. The chain couples TRBV3-1 (or the pseudogene TRBV3-2) to TRBJ2-5, with 8 bases fitting TRBD2. The V gene end was trimmed by 4 bases and the J gene end by 3 bases; junction bases not matched to a gene: 1. The length of the CDR3 is 13 residues. CDR1 is LGHDT and CDR2 is YNNKEL in the germline V gene (reference sequence). The DNA for the CDR3 is TGTGCCAGCAGCCTACTAGCGGAAGAGACCCAGTACTTC. Encoded protein: CASSLLAEETQYF.

This clone has a single count. The V and J genes are TRBV6-5 and TRBJ1-1; D call uncertain. V lost 4 bases, J lost 4 bases, and 16 bases lay in between. Germline CDR1 and CDR2: MNHEY and SVGAGI. This CDR3 spans 15 amino acids. The CDR3 protein is CASSLATRSGTEAFF. The CDR3 DNA follows: TGTGCCAGCAGTTTGGCAACTAGGTCTGGCACTGAAGCTTTCTTT.

The chain uses TRBV5-6 and TRBJ1-6; TRBD1 is a possible D gene (5 bases). The CDR3 is 14 amino acids. Germline V gene sequence: CDR1 SGHDT, CDR2 YYEEEE. Deletions cut 3 bases from V and 9 bases from J, with 13 bases between. The chain's CDR3 is CASSYRDGGSPLHF. CDR3 DNA: TGTGCCAGCAGCTACCGGGACGGGGGTTCACCCCTCCACTTT.